This TCR beta chain appears in the sequencing data of a study of blood T cells in healthy people across ages. Primers used in a second PCR of roughly 6 to 11 cycles were a sample-barcoded 5' primer and a J-beta primer mix. Via MiXCR, TCRdb re-called the 5' RACE reads, giving one row per CDR3 protein. The table includes some 700,000 distinct CDR3 sequences, approximately 39% detected once. Comments on this clonotype: Its antigen is currently unknown.

The junction had 8 bases not matched to a gene; V was cut back by 1 base and J by 8 bases. The CDR3 consists of 15 residues. Findings and caveats of the study: Older age coincided with a roughly linear decline in TCR beta diversity per million T cells. Estimated diversity that came from one million T cells was considered an underestimate.

The sequence derives from a woman aged 55-69 years in good health. V gene TRBV12-3 or TRBV12-4 combines with J gene TRBJ1-2, with TRBD1 matching over 9 bases. The sample consisted of blood. The CDR3 region is CASSLGIRTGEGYTF. The CDR3, as DNA: TGTGCCAGCAGTTTAGGTATCCGGACAGGGGAAGGCTACACCTTC.